Below are 20 T cell receptor beta chains sequenced from a single sample in a study of regulatory T cells in long-lasting Graves disease. In building TCR beta libraries, iRepertoire HTBI primers were used together with Arm-PCR of CDR3 regions. TCRdb analysed the multiplex PCR reads with MiXCR anew, one entry per CDR3 protein. This table holds 560,000 or so distinct CDR3 sequences, around 16% found once. As to time point: newly diagnosed GD, antithyroid drugs for less than 3 months. Scientists built the TCR library using RNA that was extracted from PBMCs. The sample also formed part of further work on T cells in Graves' hyperthyroidism and ophthalmopathy.

The material sequenced was peripheral blood mononuclear cells (PBMCs), taken at new diagnosis, from a patient treated with antithyroid drugs. The receptors originated from a man younger than 35 with Graves disease.

This clonotype was recorded at least ten times. This chain links TRBV12-3 or TRBV12-4 with TRBJ1-2, with TRBD1 as a possible D gene (5 bases). The CDR3 extends over 12 amino acids. Trimming pared 3 bases from V and 8 bases from J, leaving 10 bases between. The DNA of the CDR3 is TGTGCCAGCAGTTTTGCGGGGCCCGGCTACACCTTC. It is translated as CASSFAGPGYTF.

This clonotype was seen once. The V call is TRBV13, the J call TRBJ2-2, with D perhaps TRBD1 (6 bases). There are 16 residues in the CDR3. V lost 1 base to trimming and J lost 4 bases, with 13 bases between them. From germline, CDR1 is PRHDT and CDR2 FYEKMQ (reference sequence). The CDR3 nucleotides read TGTGCCAGCAGCTTAGCCGATAGGGGGATCACCGGGGAGCTGTTTTTT. Translated, it gives CASSLADRGITGELFF.

This clonotype was detected only once. A single base separates this from a much larger clone, so it may be a read error. V gene TRBV27 combines with J gene TRBJ2-7; D not resolved. Trimming shortened V by 5 bases and J by 7 bases, and 24 bases separated the two germline ends. CDR3 length equals 16 residues. CDR1 is MNHEY and CDR2 is SMNVEV in the germline V gene (reference sequence). CDR3 amino acids: CASSPQTRLPRDEQYF. As DNA, the CDR3 is TGTGCCAGCAGTCCGCAGACCCGACTCCCTCGCGATGAGCAGTACTTC.

Many counts were recorded for this clonotype. The rearrangement uses TRBV27 and TRBJ2-1; TRBD2 matches at 7 bases. Losses at the gene ends were 11 bases for V and 0 bases for J; bases not matched to a gene: 7. The germline V gene has CDR1 MNHEY and CDR2 SMNVEV (reference sequence). The CDR3 runs to 14 residues. The CDR3 DNA follows: TGTGCCGTGGGGGGGGGGAGCTCCTACAATGAGCAGTTCTTC. It translates to CAVGGGSSYNEQFF.

This clonotype occurred many times. J is TRBJ2-7 and V is TRBV5-1; D ambiguous. CDR3 length: 14 residues. The germline CDR1 and CDR2 sequences are SGHRS and YFSETQ. Trimming stripped 0 bases from V and 2 bases from J, with 9 bases between. CDR3 nucleotides: TGCGCCAGCAGCTTGGAGGGCAACCCCTACGAGCAGTACTTC. Translation gives CASSLEGNPYEQYF.

On this clonotype itself: The junction and the germline gene differ at one end; a read error may be behind it. This chain joins TRBV19 and TRBJ2-1; D possibly corresponds to TRBD2 (6 bases). This CDR3 spans 14 amino acids. Germline V gene lookup returns CDR1 LNHDA and CDR2 SQIVND (reference sequence). In DNA form, the CDR3 reads TGTGCCAGTAGCATAGCGGAAGCGGTCAATGAGCAGTTCTTC. This translates into CASSIAEAVNEQFF.

This clonotype was seen a few times. The V and J genes are TRBV4-1 and TRBJ1-2; D is perhaps TRBD1 (6 bases). The length of the CDR3 is 15 residues. Trimming removed 0 bases at V and 6 bases at J, with 14 bases between. Germline V gene data show CDR1 as MGHRA and CDR2 as YSYEKL. The CDR3 loop reads CASSQDPGQWDGYTF. The CDR3 bases are TGCGCCAGCAGCCAAGATCCCGGACAGTGGGATGGCTACACCTTC.

This clonotype was seen repeatedly, ten times or more. The chain joins TRBV7-8 to TRBJ2-2; 9 bases line up with TRBD2. The CDR3 loop spans 16 amino acids. The V gene's germline CDR1 is SGHVS and CDR2 FQNEAQ. V shed 5 bases and J 3 bases; nucleotides not matched to a gene: 7. The CDR3, as DNA: TGTGCCAGCAGCCCGGCGACTAGCGGCTACACCGGGGAGCTGTTTTTT. Amino acids: CASSPATSGYTGELFF.

The chain is built from TRBV18 and TRBJ1-5; D possibly corresponds to TRBD1 (6 bases). The CDR3 has 16 amino acids. Trimming shortened V by 6 bases and J by 4 bases, and 19 bases separated the two germline ends. Germline V CDR1 and CDR2: KGHSH, LQKENI. The CDR3 is CASSPPGAGRNQPQHF. Written as DNA, the CDR3 is TGTGCCAGCTCTCCCCCAGGGGCAGGGAGGAATCAGCCCCAGCATTTT.

The chain has TRBV29-1 and TRBJ1-1; 7 bases agree with TRBD1. V trimming: 7 bases; J trimming: 0 bases; junction bases outside the gene matches: 5. CDR3 size: 13 residues. Germline values: CDR1 SQVTM, CDR2 ANQGSEA. The CDR3 bases are TGCAGCGCCCAGGGACAGATGAACACTGAAGCTTTCTTT. Residues: CSAQGQMNTEAFF.

This clonotype was seen a few times. The chain uses TRBV12-3 or TRBV12-4 and TRBJ2-1; D may be TRBD2 (5 bases). This CDR3 has 13 amino acids. Trimming removed 2 bases from V and 13 bases from J, with 15 bases in between. The CDR3 protein is CASSLRSWETQFF. The DNA of the CDR3 is TGTGCCAGCAGTTTAAGGAGCTGGGAGACCCAGTTCTTC.

The chain has TRBV20-1 and TRBJ2-7; D possibly corresponds to TRBD2 (6 bases). The V gene lost 2 bases and the J gene lost 3 bases, with 14 bases spanning the gap. Germline V CDR1 and CDR2: DFQATT, SNEGSKA (reference sequence). The CDR3 consists of 14 residues. CDR3 sequence: CSARSIAENYEQYF. CDR3 coding DNA: TGCAGTGCTAGATCCATAGCGGAAAACTACGAGCAGTACTTC.

This clonotype was observed many times. The chain couples TRBV11-2 to TRBJ2-1, with 7 bases identical to TRBD1. This CDR3 has 16 amino acids. The germline V gene has CDR1 SGHAT and CDR2 FQNNGV. Trimming took 3 bases from V and 2 from J; bases not matched to a gene: 7. DNA of the CDR3: TGTGCCAGCAGCTTGACAGGGTTGATGACCTACAATGAGCAGTTCTTC. It translates to CASSLTGLMTYNEQFF.

The chain has TRBV30 and TRBJ1-5; D not certain. Trimming removed 5 bases at V and 0 bases at J, with 8 bases between. The CDR3 is 13 residues long. Germline V CDR1 and CDR2: GTSNPN, SVGIG (reference sequence). Here the CDR3 DNA reads TGTGCCTGGTCGTTGTATAGCAATCAGCCCCAGCATTTT. Its translation: CAWSLYSNQPQHF.

This clonotype was picked up many times. V and J are TRBV27 and TRBJ2-7, with 10 nucleotides matching TRBD2. The CDR3 runs to 14 residues. The trim removed 6 bases at V and 4 bases at J, leaving 6 bases unmatched. Looked up from germline, CDR1 is MNHEY and CDR2 is SMNVEV (reference sequence). Written as DNA, the CDR3 is TGTGCCAGCAGCCCACTAGCGGGACAATACGAGCAGTACTTC. It codes for CASSPLAGQYEQYF.

This clonotype was detected ten times or more. This sequence joins TRBV27 and TRBJ2-2; D may be TRBD1 (5 bases). Germline V gene data show CDR1 as MNHEY and CDR2 as SMNVEV (reference sequence). V was trimmed by 5 bases and J by 1 base, leaving 14 bases between them. This CDR3 is built from 16 residues. CDR3 sequence reads: CASSPHPRENTGELFF. CDR3 DNA sequence: TGTGCCAGCAGTCCACACCCCAGGGAGAACACCGGGGAGCTGTTTTTT.

The chain is built from TRBV11-1 and TRBJ2-3; no reliable D call. Per the germline V gene, CDR1 is SGHAT and CDR2 is FQDESV (reference sequence). The CDR3 is 13 amino acids. Trimming stripped 4 bases from V and 2 bases from J, with 7 bases between. CDR3 sequence reads: CASSSDPTDTQYF. The CDR3 nucleotides are TGTGCCAGCAGCTCGGATCCCACAGATACGCAGTATTTT.

As DNA, the CDR3 is TGCAGTGCTAGAGTCGGCGGGGTGGGCGAGACCCAGTACTTC. This codes for CSARVGGVGETQYF. V is TRBV20-1 and J is TRBJ2-5; possibly TRBD2 for D (6 bases). Trimming pared 1 base from V and 5 bases from J, leaving 14 bases between. CDR3 length: 14 residues. Germline CDR1 and CDR2: DFQATT and SNEGSKA (reference sequence).

This clonotype showed up many times. The rearrangement links TRBV20-1 to TRBJ2-7; D remains unclear. This CDR3 spans 15 amino acids. The germline V gene has CDR1 DFQATT and CDR2 SNEGSKA (reference sequence). Trimming left V 0 bases short and J 2 bases short, with 14 bases between. CDR3 protein: CSARDDLGTTYEQYF. The CDR3 DNA sequence: TGCAGTGCTAGAGATGACCTTGGCACTACCTACGAGCAGTACTTC.

The table lists this clonotype with many counts. This chain uses TRBV6-9 with TRBJ2-6; perhaps TRBD1 as D (6 bases). The V gene's germline CDR1 is MNHGY and CDR2 SVAAGI. V dropped 4 bases and J dropped 2 bases, with 36 bases sitting between them. The CDR3 has 24 residues. The CDR3 loop reads CASSSTGRGRDTEPRFPGANVLTF. Written as DNA, the CDR3 is TGTGCCAGCAGTTCTACAGGCCGCGGCCGGGACACCGAACCTAGGTTTCCTGGGGCCAACGTCCTGACTTTC.